The rows below give T cell receptor beta chains drawn from one sample of a study of sequential checkpoint blockade in melanoma. The protocol was immunoSEQ multiplex PCR, while the TCRdb copy is restricted to in-frame clones and leaves out a portion. The sample holds fewer than 6,000 clones, under 40% seen once. Specimen: tumor tissue (inferred from file names), collected from a patient given nivolumab and ipilimumab in sequence. These receptors all come from a human donor with melanoma. Both conserved end residues are trimmed from each CDR3. The D gene is left open where the match is weak.

D	V	CDR3
TRBD1	TRBV6-8	ASSRGQGSTDTQY
.	TRBV19	ASKGPEVTDYEQY
.	TRBV28	ATTPQGKKRNTEAF
TRBD2	TRBV5-1	ASSWSGGASSYNEQF
.	TRBV19	ASSIVWGGEQPQH
.	TRBV19	ATRLITGELF
.	TRBV6-8	AVAQGPPDQNYGYT
TRBD1	TRBV19	ATSRGRGVMNTEAF
.	TRBV9	ASSPRGDGGMDGYT
.	TRBV29-1	SVRAGEYSPLH
TRBD2	TRBV11-3	ASSSLERGTGELF
.	TRBV6-8	ASYPLNGYGTEAF
TRBD2	TRBV6-7	ASSYSTSPGVDTQY
TRBD1	TRBV4-1	ASSLDRIDTQY
TRBD1	TRBV27	ASSPGQGYEQY
TRBD2	TRBV29-1	SVIGTSGGDTGELF
TRBD1	TRBV5-1	ASSLGDRGSPLH
TRBD1	TRBV6-8	ASKRQGSETQY
TRBD1	TRBV6-8	ASSLSRQGSYEQY
TRBD1	TRBV11-3	ASSAGTGGGTGELF
.	TRBV6-8	ATGAGNNQPQH
.	TRBV5-1	ASSFAVAGASYEQY
.	TRBV19	ASSATEPAIPIPYEQY
.	TRBV11-3	ASSLRGTGNTIY
TRBD1	TRBV9	ATKRDRQPYEQY
TRBD1	TRBV10-3	AISEPDRAGDEQY
.	TRBV5-1	ASSPSPVGTGELF
.	TRBV5-1	ASSLEDRGAALH
.	TRBV11-3	ASRSTTRNTEAF
TRBD2	TRBV19	ASSIVLRGQETQY
.	TRBV9	ASSEVWGRGSPLH
.	TRBV6-8	ASSYAPGPTEAF
TRBD1	TRBV25-1	ASGPTGSGNTIY
TRBD1	TRBV16	ASSPRPGGTEAF
.	TRBV11-3	ASSLGEEYQETQY
TRBD2	TRBV11-3	ASSLGGLAGSKQETQY
.	TRBV19	ASSIVFAGYTEAF
TRBD1	TRBV19	ASSVQGATGELF
TRBD2	TRBV11-3	ASSPPGLAGIHEQY
TRBD1	TRBV11-3	ASSRGPGQRNEKLF
.	TRBV9	ASSAHPTVTFDSPLH
TRBD1	TRBV7-6	ASSLRTGTGNSEPQH